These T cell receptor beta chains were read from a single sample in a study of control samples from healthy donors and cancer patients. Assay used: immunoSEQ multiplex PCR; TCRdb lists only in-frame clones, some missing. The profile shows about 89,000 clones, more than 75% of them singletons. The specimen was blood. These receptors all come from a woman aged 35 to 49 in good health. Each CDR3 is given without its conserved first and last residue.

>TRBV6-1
ASSETGTGVGYT
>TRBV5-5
ASRTGQAGQETQY
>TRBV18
ASSRTGATEAF
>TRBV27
ASSFYENTEAF
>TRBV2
ASRDPGQGSGNTQY
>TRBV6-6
ASSRQLISDTEAF
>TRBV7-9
ASSLAANTEAF
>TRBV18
ASSPNLGATNEKLF
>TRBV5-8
ASSSEADSSYNSPLH
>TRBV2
ASSSIRREAF
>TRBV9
ASSVGGGQGNSPLH
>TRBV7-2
ASTLGGHANTGELF
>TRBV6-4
ASSDSSGGTDTQY
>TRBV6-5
ASRWTGGVEQY
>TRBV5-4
ASSQGGLAEAF
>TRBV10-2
ASSAGANVLT
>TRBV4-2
ASSGWGTSGEADTQY
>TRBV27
ASQKGETQY
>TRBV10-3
AILKGATDTQY
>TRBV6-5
ASSYDGGSGANVLT
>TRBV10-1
ASSISRVSGYT
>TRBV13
ASSSLAGGFSETQY
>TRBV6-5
ASSSTGTTVPYGYT
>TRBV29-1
SVGVLRHTYEQY
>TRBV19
ASSGRLQDNEKLF
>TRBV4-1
ASSLRQGDGYT
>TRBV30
AWNFQFNEKLF
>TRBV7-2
ASSPRRSSDTQY
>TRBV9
ASSVEPTGGDYGYT
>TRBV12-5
ASGLYVGMDSSGNTIY
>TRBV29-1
SVSGWDSYEQY
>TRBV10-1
ASSETQGDNSPLH
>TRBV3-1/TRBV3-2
ASSQTSAISTNEKLF
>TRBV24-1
ATSDGQVHNEQF
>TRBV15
ATSREGGEGQPQH
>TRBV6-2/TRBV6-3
ASSSMGQRNTEAF